A single sample gave rise to the 13 T cell receptor beta chains below, sequenced in a study of T cell responses to AZD1222 COVID-19 vaccine. Clones were read by immunoSEQ multiplex PCR, and TCRdb kept only the in-frame ones, dropping some. The table lists around 120,000 clones, roughly 90% of them singletons. Sequenced here: peripheral blood, sampled 28 days after the second AZD1222 dose. The receptors shown here come from an adult who received the AZD1222 COVID-19 vaccine.

This clone occurred once. CDR3 protein: CASSQQDRGNNEQFF. The CDR3 nucleotides are TGCGCCAGCAGCCAACAGGACAGGGGGAACAATGAGCAGTTCTTC. This chain connects TRBV4-1 to TRBJ2-1, with 10 positions matching TRBD1. The V segment lost 2 bases and the J segment 5 bases; nucleotides outside the gene matches: 3. CDR1 and CDR2 (germline): MGHRA, YSYEKL. The CDR3 is 15 amino acids.

The chain has TRBV18 and TRBJ2-5, with TRBD2 matching 7 bases. V was clipped by 1 base and J by 1 base; unmatched bases: 12. The germline V gene encodes CDR1 KGHSH and CDR2 LQKENI. The CDR3 totals 18 residues. Here the CDR3 reads CASSPRIRGPSGQETQYF. Here the CDR3 DNA reads TGTGCCAGCTCACCACGGATTAGGGGACCTAGCGGCCAAGAGACCCAGTACTTC.

The rearrangement joins TRBV5-1 to TRBJ1-1, with D possibly matching TRBD1 (5 bases). V lost 0 bases to trimming and J lost 5 bases, with 11 bases between them. This CDR3 comprises 14 residues. Germline V lookup: CDR1 SGHRS, CDR2 YFSETQ. The CDR3 DNA sequence: TGCGCCAGCAGCTTGGTGGGGAGGGGAACTGAAGCTTTCTTT. Its protein product is CASSLVGRGTEAFF.

This clone occurred once. The rearrangement links TRBV4-2 to TRBJ2-2, with D possibly TRBD1 on 5 matching bases. Trimming took off 5 bases at V and 8 bases at J, with 15 bases between the two ends. CDR1 LGHNA and CDR2 YNFKEQ come from the germline V gene. There are 14 residues in the CDR3. CDR3 protein: CASSWAGQAGELFF. For the CDR3, the DNA is TGTGCCAGCAGCTGGGCAGGGCAGGCGGGGGAGCTGTTTTTT.

This sequence joins TRBV2 and TRBJ2-7, with a possible D match to TRBD2 (5 bases). This CDR3 comprises 13 residues. Trimming removed 6 bases from V and 2 bases from J, with 11 bases in between. Germline CDR1 SNHLY, CDR2 FYNNEI. CDR3 nucleotides: TGTGCCAGCAGCTTGACGGAGGCCTACGAGCAGTACTTC. Protein product: CASSLTEAYEQYF.

The chain recombines TRBV6-1 with TRBJ1-4; a weak D match, TRBD1 (5 bases). V shed 3 bases and J shed 10 bases, with 12 bases lying between them. Germline values: CDR1 MNHNS, CDR2 SASEGT. The CDR3 is 13 residues long. The CDR3 reads CASSERDVRKLFF. The DNA for the CDR3 is TGTGCCAGCAGTGAGCGGGACGTAAGAAAACTGTTTTTT.

The CDR3 sequence is CASSPLRGGVYGYTF. CDR3 bases: TGTGCCAGCAGCCCTCTTAGAGGGGGCGTCTATGGCTACACCTTC. The chain combines TRBV7-2 with TRBJ1-2; 7 bases map to TRBD1. The germline gives CDR1 SGHTA, CDR2 FQGNSA. V was pared by 5 bases and J by 4 bases, with 10 bases of the junction left unmatched. The CDR3 has 15 residues.

V is TRBV10-1 and J is TRBJ1-2, with D maybe TRBD1 (6 bases). CDR1 and CDR2 from the germline V gene are WNHNN and SYGVQD (reference sequence). The CDR3 loop spans 17 amino acids. V dropped 2 bases and J dropped 2 bases, with 18 bases sitting between them. CDR3 loop: CASSEVAGDWLNYGYTF. The CDR3 region has the DNA TGCGCCAGCAGTGAGGTGGCAGGGGATTGGCTAAACTATGGCTACACCTTC.

The chain carries TRBV19 and TRBJ2-7; 9 bases match TRBD2. Trimming cost V 5 bases and J 5 bases; bases outside gene matches: 7. Germline CDR1 reads LNHDA; CDR2 reads SQIVND (reference sequence). The CDR3 has 14 amino acids. The chain's CDR3 is CASSPAGGPNEQYF. The CDR3 bases are TGTGCCAGTAGTCCCGCGGGAGGGCCAAACGAGCAGTACTTC. Together with reference TRBV19 and TRBJ2-7, the CDR3 gives the full variable domain: DGGITQSPKYLFRKEGQNVTLSCEQNLNHDAMYWYRQDPGQGLRLIYYSQIVNDFQKGDIAEGYSVSREKKESFPLTVTSAQKNPTAFYLCASSPAGGPNEQYFGPGTRLTVT.

The gene calls are TRBV11-2 and TRBJ1-6, with 12 bases fitting TRBD1. V shed 2 bases and J 6 bases; nucleotides not matched to a gene: 8. The CDR3 totals 18 residues. CDR1 is SGHAT, CDR2 FQNNGV, per germline. In DNA, the CDR3 is TGTGCCAGCAGCTTACTGGGACAGGGGGCTGATGGTAATTCACCCCTCCACTTT. Its translation: CASSLLGQGADGNSPLHF.

This chain uses TRBV15 with TRBJ1-5; TRBD1 might be the D (5 bases). This CDR3 spans 13 amino acids. Trimming took 1 base from V and 6 from J, leaving 7 bases between them. The V gene's germline CDR1 is LNHNV and CDR2 YYDKDF (reference sequence). The CDR3 nucleotides read TGTGCCACCAGCAGAGGGGGCCCTCAGCCCCAGCATTTT. Residues: CATSRGGPQPQHF.

This chain joins TRBV28 and TRBJ1-2, with TRBD1 as a possible D gene (5 bases). The CDR3 covers 14 residues. The germline gives CDR1 MDHEN, CDR2 SYDVKM. Trimming stripped 7 bases from V and 4 bases from J, with 16 bases between. Written as DNA, the CDR3 is TGTGCCAGCACTTCCCGGGGCCCCATCTATGGCTACACCTTC. Protein: CASTSRGPIYGYTF.

The chain recombines TRBV19 with TRBJ2-6, with 13 bases matching TRBD2. The germline gives CDR1 LNHDA, CDR2 SQIVND (reference sequence). The CDR3 has 17 amino acids. Trimming at V came to 7 bases and at J to 2 bases, leaving 5 bases not matched to a gene. The CDR3 DNA reads as TGTGCCAGTACAACCGGACTAGCGGGAGCTGGGGCCAACGTCCTGACTTTC. Translating it yields CASTTGLAGAGANVLTF.